This record concerns one TCR beta chain sequence. This clonotype was picked up many times. The antigen this receptor binds is unknown. No quality values exist for individual bases; no much larger clone is one base distant. TCRdb lists the instrument as Illumina HiSeq 1500. TCRdb reprocessing: public reads trimmed at Q25 with fastp, clones called with MiXCR, in-frame beta chains kept. Identical CDR3 proteins give one entry, which carries the most common genes and DNA. The sample table shows 200,000 to 250,000 distinct CDR3 sequences, and approximately 7% are seen once. The ten largest clones add up to roughly 6% of the sample. This record comes from a study of T cell repertoires in cytomegalovirus infection (dated by TCRdb to 2018 to 2020). For the study in its entirety: Donor HLA type was relevant to the analysis, as public TCR beta signatures indicated carriage of CMV infection together with the matching HLA type. The full study reports these points: In both this cohort and an independent cohort of approximately 350 donors, the cumulative frequency of public TCR beta family members distinguished carriers of CMV infection plus the relevant HLA type. The ex vivo response was dominated by HLA-C-restricted CMV-specific TCR beta clonotypes, which also provided the single most frequent clonotype in two of eight donors.

The germline ends are 19 bases apart after V is trimmed by 5 bases and J by 0 bases. From the cysteine up to the phenylalanine, the CDR3 has a length of 17 residues. Of all the DNA, just the CDR3 is kept, 51 bases in frame from base 1. Here the chain combines TRBV12-3 or TRBV12-4 and TRBJ2-5; TRBD1 is perhaps the D gene, given 5 matching bases. The sequenced sample consisted of PBMCs. The receptor comes from a human donor in good health (CMV status not recorded). Some clones in this sample may be carry-over from other donors' samples. In nucleotide form, the sequence is TGTGCCAGCAGTACTTCCCTCGCAGGGCAGTACCAAGAGACCCAGTACTTC. The resulting protein is CASSTSLAGQYQETQYF.